This TCR beta chain was observed in a study of identical twins. Note on this clonotype: A read error may account for a junction end that differs from germline.

Via MiXCR, TCRdb re-called the 5' RACE reads, giving one row per CDR3 protein. The sample has 1.5 million to 2 million distinct CDR3 sequences, less than 40% seen once. CDR1 SGDLS and CDR2 YYNGEE come from the germline V gene. The CDR3 totals 13 residues. The sample was cord blood. The chain uses TRBV9 and TRBJ1-5, with D tentatively TRBD1 (5 bases). This receptor was obtained from a newborn girl in good health. The CDR3 loop reads CASNWPDNQLQHF. The CDR3 coding sequence is TGTGCCAGCAATTGGCCGGACAATCAGCTCCAGCATTTT.